The rows below give T cell receptor beta chains drawn from one sample of a study of T cell responses to AZD1222 COVID-19 vaccine. Here immunoSEQ multiplex PCR was the method, and the copy in TCRdb shows in-frame clones only, minus some. The sample includes 100,000 to 150,000 clones, about nine tenths of them seen just once. The sequenced sample was peripheral blood, obtained 28 days after the second AZD1222 dose. The receptors were gathered from an adult who received the AZD1222 COVID-19 vaccine. Both conserved end residues are part of each CDR3. D genes are given only for firm matches. Some rows mark clone size as missing; the rest say once, few, many or name a class of expanded clone.

J,D,size,V,CDR3,DNA
TRBJ1-6,-,-,TRBV13,CASSSYNSPLHF,TGTGCCAGCAGCTCATATAATTCACCCCTCCACTTT
TRBJ1-2,-,few,TRBV5-1,CASSLTLNTGGYTF,TGCGCCAGCAGCTTAACACTTAATACCGGTGGCTACACCTTC
TRBJ2-4,-,-,TRBV18,CASSPGLGENIQYF,TGTGCCAGCTCACCGGGCTTGGGGGAAAACATTCAGTACTTC
TRBJ1-1,-,-,TRBV19,CASSMGGARNTEAFF,TGTGCCAGTAGTATGGGGGGCGCGAGGAACACTGAAGCTTTCTTT
TRBJ1-5,-,once,TRBV19,CASSPTWVPGVGYSNQPQHF,TGTGCCAGTAGCCCAACATGGGTGCCAGGGGTTGGCTATAGCAATCAGCCCCAGCATTTT
TRBJ2-4,-,-,TRBV9,CASIRWRDIQYF,TGTGCCAGTATTAGGTGGAGAGACATTCAGTACTTC
TRBJ1-3,-,-,TRBV9,CASSVDRDTGSGNTIYF,TGTGCCAGCAGCGTAGATCGGGACACGGGCTCTGGAAACACCATATATTTT
TRBJ2-7,-,-,TRBV2,CASRREREDYEQYF,TGTGCCAGCAGAAGGGAAAGAGAGGACTACGAGCAGTACTTC
TRBJ1-3,TRBD1,-,TRBV6-1,CASSERPGGSGNTIYF,TGTGCCAGCAGTGAACGGCCAGGGGGCTCTGGAAACACCATATATTTT
TRBJ1-1,-,-,TRBV28,CASSLMRYTEAFF,TGTGCCAGCAGTTTAATGAGATACACTGAAGCTTTCTTT
TRBJ1-1,-,-,TRBV30,CAWSWTEANTEAFF,TGTGCCTGGAGTTGGACAGAAGCCAACACTGAAGCTTTCTTT
TRBJ2-3,-,-,TRBV10-3,CAISEYSPGTDTQYF,TGTGCCATCAGTGAATACTCTCCCGGCACAGATACGCAGTATTTT
TRBJ1-5,TRBD1,-,TRBV10-3,CAISEAGGSGNRPQHF,TGTGCCATCAGTGAAGCAGGGGGCAGTGGGAATAGGCCCCAGCATTTT
TRBJ2-1,-,-,TRBV5-4,CASSLFLGNEQFF,TGTGCCAGCAGCTTGTTTCTGGGAAATGAGCAGTTCTTC
TRBJ1-4,TRBD1,-,TRBV29-1,CSVGQTGGGEKLFF,TGCAGCGTAGGGCAGACAGGGGGCGGCGAAAAACTGTTTTTT
TRBJ2-2,TRBD2,-,TRBV7-3,CASSLTAASGDTGELFF,TGTGCCAGCAGCTTAACAGCGGCTAGCGGGGACACCGGGGAGCTGTTTTTT
TRBJ1-1,TRBD1,-,TRBV5-1,CASSRTGGDTEAFF,TGCGCCAGCAGCAGGACAGGGGGAGACACTGAAGCTTTCTTT
TRBJ1-6,-,-,TRBV6-6,CASRLGGAAGSPLHF,TGTGCCAGCAGATTAGGGGGGGCCGCTGGGTCACCCCTCCACTTT
TRBJ1-3,-,-,TRBV4-1,CASSLREDSGNTIYF,TGCGCCAGCAGCCTTCGAGAGGATTCTGGAAACACCATATATTTT
TRBJ1-3,TRBD1,-,TRBV27,CASSLNRGGNTIYF,TGTGCCAGCAGTTTAAACAGGGGAGGAAACACCATATATTTT
TRBJ2-7,-,-,TRBV12-2,CARRLAGVPHEQYF,TGTGCAAGAAGACTAGCGGGAGTACCCCACGAGCAGTACTTC
TRBJ2-7,-,-,TRBV3-1/TRBV3-2,CASSPDGYEQYF,TGTGCCAGCAGCCCGGACGGCTACGAGCAGTACTTC
TRBJ2-4,-,-,TRBV5-6,CASSSDQNIQYF,TGTGCCAGCAGCTCCGACCAAAACATTCAGTACTTC
TRBJ1-3,-,few,TRBV15,CATSQSPGGNTIYF,TGTGCCACCAGCCAGAGTCCAGGCGGAAACACCATATATTTT
TRBJ1-1,-,few,TRBV4-2,CASSQGPGRTAVNTEAFF,TGTGCCAGCAGCCAAGGCCCCGGAAGGACAGCAGTGAACACTGAAGCTTTCTTT
TRBJ2-7,-,once,TRBV7-9,CASGQGYEQYF,TGTGCCAGCGGTCAGGGCTACGAGCAGTACTTC
TRBJ2-7,-,-,TRBV5-1,CASSLGGRYEQYF,TGCGCCAGCAGCTTGGGCGGCCGCTACGAGCAGTACTTC
TRBJ2-1,TRBD2,-,TRBV5-1,CASSLAGVAGYNEQFF,TGCGCCAGCAGCTTGGCCGGAGTAGCGGGGTACAATGAGCAGTTCTTC
TRBJ2-7,-,-,TRBV5-5,CASRVSSDSYEQYF,TGTGCCAGCAGGGTGTCTAGCGACTCCTACGAGCAGTACTTC
TRBJ2-7,TRBD2,once,TRBV7-9,CASSHGTSGDYEQYF,TGTGCCAGCAGCCACGGGACTAGCGGGGACTACGAGCAGTACTTC
TRBJ2-2,TRBD1,-,TRBV5-5,CASSAGTVNTGELFF,TGTGCCAGCAGCGCCGGGACAGTGAACACCGGGGAGCTGTTTTTT
TRBJ1-1,-,-,TRBV19,CASSISGTHEAFF,TGTGCCAGTAGTATTTCTGGGACTCACGAAGCTTTCTTT
TRBJ2-7,TRBD2,-,TRBV19,CASRTSGTRRHEQYF,TGTGCCAGTAGGACGTCCGGGACTAGGCGTCACGAGCAGTACTTC
TRBJ2-7,-,-,TRBV7-6,CASSKSSGSLGSEQYF,TGTGCCAGCAGCAAGTCCTCCGGGAGTTTGGGGTCCGAGCAGTACTTC
TRBJ1-1,-,-,TRBV7-9,CASSLAVEAFF,TGTGCCAGCAGCTTAGCGGTTGAAGCTTTCTTT
TRBJ2-7,-,once,TRBV5-6,CASSLGELNNYEQYF,TGTGCCAGCAGCTTGGGCGAACTTAATAACTACGAGCAGTACTTC
TRBJ1-6,TRBD1,-,TRBV14,CASSQGTGWSPLHF,TGTGCCAGCAGCCAGGGGACAGGGTGGTCACCCCTCCACTTT
TRBJ2-7,TRBD2,-,TRBV27,CASKSAGDHYEQYF,TGTGCCAGCAAGTCAGCGGGGGATCACTACGAGCAGTACTTC
TRBJ2-3,-,-,TRBV24-1,CATSDLSGSTDTQYF,TGTGCCACCAGTGATCTGAGCGGTAGCACAGATACGCAGTATTTT
TRBJ1-6,TRBD1,-,TRBV5-4,CASSWDRGRDSPLHF,TGTGCCAGCAGCTGGGACAGGGGGCGTGATTCACCCCTCCACTTT
TRBJ2-3,-,-,TRBV20-1,CSASLGTDTQYF,TGCAGTGCTAGTCTAGGCACAGATACGCAGTATTTT
TRBJ2-7,-,-,TRBV3-1/TRBV3-2,CASTRGRSYEQYF,TGTGCCAGCACTCGGGGAAGAAGCTACGAGCAGTACTTC
TRBJ2-7,-,-,TRBV11-2,CASSDRGREQYF,TGTGCCAGCAGCGACCGGGGACGCGAGCAGTACTTC
TRBJ1-4,TRBD1,-,TRBV9,CASSATGEGEKLFF,TGTGCCAGCAGCGCGACAGGGGAAGGTGAAAAACTGTTTTTT
TRBJ2-1,TRBD2,-,TRBV10-3,CAIRPVWGEGVHNEQFF,TGTGCCATCAGACCAGTCTGGGGGGAGGGAGTCCACAATGAGCAGTTCTTC
TRBJ2-3,TRBD2,-,TRBV19,CASSGTRWADTQYF,TGTGCCAGCTCCGGGACTAGGTGGGCAGATACGCAGTATTTT
TRBJ2-2,-,-,TRBV18,CASSPMRAGNTGELFF,TGTGCCAGCTCACCAATGAGGGCAGGGAACACCGGGGAGCTGTTTTTT
TRBJ2-2,-,once,TRBV5-6,CASTIGRRPNTGELFF,TGTGCCAGCACCATAGGGCGGCGACCGAACACCGGGGAGCTGTTTTTT
TRBJ1-3,-,-,TRBV19,CASSRILASGNTIYF,TGTGCCAGTAGTAGGATATTAGCCTCTGGAAACACCATATATTTT
TRBJ2-2,TRBD2,few,TRBV10-3,CAITTSGNTGELFF,TGTGCCATCACGACTAGCGGGAACACCGGGGAGCTGTTTTTT
TRBJ2-7,-,-,TRBV7-9,CASSSQGGAEQYF,TGTGCCAGCAGCTCCCAAGGTGGGGCCGAGCAGTACTTC
TRBJ1-5,-,once,TRBV11-2,CASSTSRGQPQHF,TGTGCCAGCAGCACCTCGCGCGGACAGCCCCAGCATTTT
TRBJ2-5,-,-,TRBV25-1,CASSAPSMETQYF,TGTGCCAGCAGTGCGCCTAGCATGGAGACCCAGTACTTC
TRBJ2-1,TRBD2,-,TRBV7-8,CAGMRGGLMDEQFF,TGTGCCGGGATGCGGGGGGGATTGATGGATGAGCAGTTCTTC
TRBJ2-1,TRBD2,-,TRBV5-6,CASSPAREYDNEQFF,TGTGCCAGCAGCCCCGCGCGGGAGTACGACAATGAGCAGTTCTTC
TRBJ1-4,-,-,TRBV15,CATSRVLRNNEKLFF,TGTGCCACCAGCAGAGTTCTGAGGAATAATGAAAAACTGTTTTTT
TRBJ1-1,-,-,TRBV28,CASSSPGRPMNTEAFF,TGTGCCAGCAGTTCTCCTGGGCGCCCTATGAACACTGAAGCTTTCTTT
TRBJ2-7,TRBD1,-,TRBV19,CASSIAGTGVYEQYF,TGTGCCAGTAGTATAGCCGGGACAGGGGTCTACGAGCAGTACTTC
TRBJ2-2,-,-,TRBV7-3,CASSPRGQSGTSNTGELFF,TGTGCCAGCAGCCCTCGCGGACAGTCTGGGACGTCGAACACCGGGGAGCTGTTTTTT
TRBJ1-1,TRBD1,-,TRBV5-1,CASSLGTGRNTEAFF,TGCGCCAGCAGCCTGGGGACAGGGAGGAACACTGAAGCTTTCTTT